This TCR beta chain came from a study of shared clonotypes between healthy human individuals. Overall study: With ages of 18 to 49, the donors were two women and a few men. There were three CD4 naive, three CD4 memory, two CD8 naive and one CD8 memory plates per donor. General study results and limits: Non-shared clonotypes displayed generation probabilities falling below those of clonotypes present in all four donors.

The germline V gene has CDR1 KGHSH and CDR2 LQKENI. This CDR3 has 14 residues. Trimming removed 6 bases at V and 3 bases at J, with 11 bases between. Per the authors' pipeline: Filtering differed because ImmunoSEQ produced junction-only sequences that carried no quality scores. Here immunoSEQ multiplex PCR was the method, and the copy in TCRdb shows in-frame clones only, minus some. V and J calls and clone size follow that table, whereas D and trimming were derived from the DNA. The sample shows some 580,000 clones, roughly 97% of them seen only once. In the case of this clone: Its antigen is not identified.

Sequenced input: naive CD4+ T cells sorted from blood. Sample subset: CD45RA+ positively selected. The sequence derives from a young woman in good health. The chain is built from TRBV18 and TRBJ1-4, with D maybe TRBD1 (6 bases). CDR3 DNA: TGTGCCAGCTCCCACGGACAGTCTAATGAAAAACTGTTTTTT. Its translation is CASSHGQSNEKLFF.